Presented here are 29 T cell receptor beta chains from one specimen sequenced in a study of blood T cell repertoires in COVID-19 (dated by TCRdb to about 2020). The library was obtained by the immunoSEQ multiplex PCR assay. The clones in this table, taken by TCRdb from immuneACCESS, are in-frame only. Not every clone is retained; where verified, under half of the shortfall comes from an unresolved V gene, and the cause of the rest is unknown. The sample records about 180,000 clones, approximately 84% of which are singletons. Of the sample, roughly 1.2% falls within the top ten clones. What was sequenced was PBMCs or T cells enriched from blood (not recorded which). Receptors were obtained from a human donor with acute COVID-19. The donor label of this sample is uncertain.

The rearrangement links TRBV7-3 to TRBJ2-3; 8 bases fit TRBD2. The CDR3 is 15 residues long. Trimming at V came to 3 bases and at J to 0 bases, leaving 2 bases not matched to a gene. Germline V gene lookup returns CDR1 SGHTA and CDR2 FQGTGA. CDR3 DNA: TGTGCCAGCAGCTTTAGCGGGACGAGCACAGATACGCAGTATTTT. It codes for CASSFSGTSTDTQYF.

This clone was seen only once. This chain joins TRBV27 and TRBJ1-2, with D perhaps matching TRBD1 (6 bases). The germline V gene has CDR1 MNHEY and CDR2 SMNVEV (reference sequence). The V end was cut by 6 bases, the J end by 0 bases, with 14 bases between. CDR3 length: 15 residues. The DNA for the CDR3 is TGTGCCAGCAGCCAACAGGGATCCCCTAACTATGGCTACACCTTC. Protein sequence: CASSQQGSPNYGYTF.

J is TRBJ1-1 and V is TRBV9; weak D call: TRBD1 (6 bases). Germline loops: CDR1 SGDLS, CDR2 YYNGEE. V lost 4 bases, J lost 5 bases, and 15 bases lay in between. CDR3 length: 14 residues. The CDR3 DNA reads TGTGCCAGCAGCCCCCCCCGGGGGGCGACTGAAGCTTTCTTT. Its translation is CASSPPRGATEAFF.

The chain couples TRBV19 to TRBJ1-4; TRBD1 matches at 10 bases. The V and J ends lost 5 bases and 7 bases, in that order; junction bases with no gene match: 10. Looked up from germline, CDR1 is LNHDA and CDR2 is SQIVND (reference sequence). This CDR3 is built from 16 residues. The CDR3 loop is CASSPRRQGATEKLFF. Written as DNA, the CDR3 is TGTGCCAGTAGTCCTCGCCGACAGGGGGCGACTGAAAAACTGTTTTTT.

This sequence joins TRBV2 and TRBJ1-6; 7 bases are a match to TRBD1. Germline CDR1 SNHLY, CDR2 FYNNEI. The CDR3 has 14 residues. The V and J ends lost 6 bases and 10 bases, in that order; junction bases with no gene match: 9. The CDR3, as DNA: TGTGCCAGCAGAACAGACAGGGTTGGGTCACCCCTCCACTTT. Its protein product is CASRTDRVGSPLHF.

This sequence joins TRBV11-1 and TRBJ2-7; 8 bases line up with TRBD2. The J segment lost 9 bases and the V segment lost 4 bases, leaving 11 bases of the junction unmatched. The CDR3 runs to 14 residues. Germline loops: CDR1 SGHAT, CDR2 FQDESV (reference sequence). Here the CDR3 reads CASSSAGGRLGQYF. The CDR3 nucleotides are TGTGCCAGCAGCTCTGCGGGGGGCCGCCTAGGGCAGTACTTC.

The sample holds one count of this clone. This chain joins TRBV9 and TRBJ2-2, with 8 positions matching TRBD1. Germline assignment: CDR1 SGDLS and CDR2 YYNGEE. The CDR3 sequence is 16 residues long. The junction had 6 bases not matched to a gene; V was cut back by 5 bases and J by 0 bases. The CDR3 reads CASSQSGGANTGELFF. The CDR3 nucleotides are TGTGCCAGCAGTCAATCAGGGGGCGCGAACACCGGGGAGCTGTTTTTT.

CDR3 sequence reads: CASSTGTAEKLFF. In DNA, the CDR3 is TGTGCCAGTAGTACGGGGACAGCTGAAAAACTGTTTTTT. This rearrangement joins TRBV19 to TRBJ1-4, with 7 bases aligning to TRBD1. This CDR3 is 13 amino acids long. J was trimmed by 7 bases and V by 4 bases; bases with no gene match: 3. Germline V CDR1 and CDR2: LNHDA, SQIVND (reference sequence).

This chain joins TRBV3-1 (or the pseudogene TRBV3-2) and TRBJ2-7; 7 nucleotides agree with TRBD2. The CDR3 runs 12 residues. Germline lookup yields CDR1 LGHDT and CDR2 YNNKEL (reference sequence). Trimming cost V 4 bases and J 5 bases; bases outside gene matches: 2. The CDR3 is CASSPRGDEQYF. As DNA, the CDR3 is TGTGCCAGCAGCCCCCGGGGGGACGAGCAGTACTTC.

Note on this clone: Other DNA sequences within the sample encode an identical CDR3. This rearrangement joins TRBV3-1 (or the pseudogene TRBV3-2) to TRBJ1-2; 7 nucleotides line up with TRBD1. CDR1 LGHDT and CDR2 YNNKEL come from the germline V gene (reference sequence). This CDR3 is 13 amino acids long. V trimming: 1 base; J trimming: 4 bases; junction bases outside the gene matches: 0. CDR3 residues: CASSQGQGYGYTF. The DNA of the CDR3 is TGTGCCAGCAGCCAAGGACAGGGCTATGGCTACACCTTC.

The chain couples TRBV30 to TRBJ2-1; a weak D match, TRBD1 (6 bases). The germline V gene has CDR1 GTSNPN and CDR2 SVGIG (reference sequence). Trimming took off 4 bases at V and 4 bases at J, with 8 bases between the two ends. CDR3 size: 12 residues. As DNA, the CDR3 is TGTGCCTGGAAACAGGGTTACAATGAGCAGTTCTTC. Protein product: CAWKQGYNEQFF.

This chain connects TRBV4-2 to TRBJ1-1, with TRBD1 matching 7 bases. CDR3 length: 15 residues. Germline assignment: CDR1 LGHNA and CDR2 YNFKEQ. The V gene end was trimmed by 1 base and the J gene end by 9 bases; junction bases not matched to a gene: 11. The CDR3 nucleotides read TGTGCCAGCAGCCAAGTTGAGGGACAGCGGCGGCAAGCTTTCTTT. Its protein is CASSQVEGQRRQAFF.

J is TRBJ2-2 and V is TRBV7-7; 8 nucleotides align to TRBD2. Germline CDR1 is SSHAT and CDR2 is FNYEAQ (reference sequence). V lost 5 bases to trimming and J lost 6 bases; unmatched junction nucleotides: 8. The CDR3 is made up of 15 amino acids. The CDR3 sequence is CASSPGLAWSGELFF. DNA for the CDR3: TGTGCCAGCAGCCCCGGACTAGCTTGGTCCGGGGAGCTGTTTTTT.

CDR3 protein: CASSTRQGANSPLHF. The CDR3 DNA follows: TGTGCCAGCAGCACCCGACAGGGGGCAAATTCACCCCTCCACTTT. This rearrangement joins TRBV11-2 to TRBJ1-6; 10 positions agree with TRBD1. The CDR3 length is 15 residues. V gave up 5 bases and J gave up 7 bases; unmatched junction bases: 5. CDR1 and CDR2 from the germline V gene are SGHAT and FQNNGV.

The V gene is TRBV18, the J gene TRBJ2-7; 8 nucleotides agree with TRBD1. The V gene's germline CDR1 is KGHSH and CDR2 LQKENI. Unmatched junction bases numbered 10, after V lost 2 bases and J lost 4 bases. The CDR3 consists of 16 residues. CDR3 nucleotides: TGTGCCAGCTCACCAGAATTATGGACAGGGACTTACGAGCAGTACTTC. Residues: CASSPELWTGTYEQYF.

The chain joins TRBV5-1 to TRBJ2-2; D gene ambiguous. V was pared by 4 bases and J by 6 bases, with 10 bases between. This CDR3 is built from 13 residues. CDR1 is SGHRS, CDR2 YFSETQ, per germline. The CDR3 bases are TGCGCCAGCAGCACCACGGTGTCCGGGGAGCTGTTTTTT. Encoded protein: CASSTTVSGELFF.

The chain combines TRBV10-3 with TRBJ1-2; TRBD1 might be the D (6 bases). CDR1 and CDR2 from the germline V gene are ENHRY and SYGVKD. The CDR3 has 14 residues. V lost 1 base and J 7 bases, leaving 13 bases between the germline ends. Written as DNA, the CDR3 is TGTGCCATCAGTGAGTTTACAGGGTGGAGTGGCTACACCTTC. This codes for CAISEFTGWSGYTF.

This chain connects TRBV6-2 or TRBV6-3 to TRBJ1-2; 7 nucleotides agree with TRBD1. Trimming at V came to 5 bases and at J to 2 bases, leaving 8 bases not matched to a gene. From germline, CDR1 is MNHEY and CDR2 SVGEGT. The CDR3 is 15 amino acids. The CDR3, as DNA: TGTGCCAGCAGTGCTCGACAGGGATTCAACTATGGCTACACCTTC. Its protein product is CASSARQGFNYGYTF.

The chain combines TRBV24-1 with TRBJ2-7; unclear D gene. Trimming left V 1 base short and J 3 bases short, with 6 bases between. CDR3 length: 13 residues. Germline V CDR1 and CDR2: KGHDR, SFDVKD. The CDR3 coding sequence is TGTGCCACCAGTGATTTACAGAACTACGAGCAGTACTTC. Translation: CATSDLQNYEQYF.

The V and J genes are TRBV4-2 and TRBJ1-4; TRBD1 might be the D (6 bases). The CDR3 runs 16 residues. Germline CDR1 reads LGHNA; CDR2 reads YNFKEQ. V lost 0 bases and J lost 8, with 16 bases in between. Here the CDR3 DNA reads TGTGCCAGCAGCCAAGATGGTTGGGGGGGCGACGAAAAACTGTTTTTT. As protein: CASSQDGWGGDEKLFF.

This chain uses TRBV3-1 (or the pseudogene TRBV3-2) with TRBJ2-7; 8 bases match TRBD2. The V gene end was trimmed by 4 bases and the J gene end by 2 bases; junction bases not matched to a gene: 4. CDR3 size: 14 residues. CDR1 and CDR2 (germline): LGHDT, YNNKEL (reference sequence). CDR3 in amino acids: CASSLAGGAYEQYF. The CDR3 DNA reads as TGTGCCAGCAGCCTGGCGGGGGGAGCCTACGAGCAGTACTTC.

This chain connects TRBV5-1 to TRBJ2-1; 16 bases line up with TRBD2. Germline loops: CDR1 SGHRS, CDR2 YFSETQ. The CDR3 has 21 residues. V trimming: 4 bases; J trimming: 4 bases; junction bases outside the gene matches: 17. As DNA, the CDR3 is TGCGCCAGCAGCCCCCGGGCCCGCGCGGGACTAGCGGGGGGGCCATACAATGAGCAGTTCTTC. This codes for CASSPRARAGLAGGPYNEQFF.

The V call is TRBV28, the J call TRBJ2-6; perhaps TRBD2 as D (5 bases). The germline V and J ends were trimmed by 5 bases and 4 bases, with 18 bases remaining between them. Germline V gives CDR1 MDHEN, CDR2 SYDVKM. This CDR3 spans 17 amino acids. DNA of the CDR3: TGTGCCAGCAGTCCTCCTCTCCGGGGTCCCGGGGCCAACGTCCTGACTTTC. Translated, it gives CASSPPLRGPGANVLTF.

The chain has TRBV10-1 and TRBJ1-1; TRBD1 matches 7 bases. The CDR3 has 16 amino acids. The germline gives CDR1 WNHNN, CDR2 SYGVQD (reference sequence). Trimming cost V 5 bases and J 0 bases; bases outside gene matches: 9. The CDR3 region has the DNA TGCGCCAGCAGTTCCGGACAGGCGAAAATGAACACTGAAGCTTTCTTT. It codes for CASSSGQAKMNTEAFF.

The chain joins TRBV29-1 to TRBJ1-6, with TRBD1 matching 9 bases. V trimming: 5 bases; J trimming: 7 bases; junction bases outside the gene matches: 3. The CDR3 extends over 13 amino acids. The V gene's germline CDR1 is SQVTM and CDR2 ANQGSEA. CDR3 sequence reads: CSVSGTGNSPLHF. CDR3 bases: TGCAGCGTTTCCGGGACAGGGAATTCACCCCTCCACTTT.

This clone was recorded only once. The rearrangement joins TRBV5-8 to TRBJ2-7, with 8 bases identical to TRBD1. CDR1 and CDR2 (germline): SGHTS, YDEGEE. The CDR3 loop spans 14 amino acids. V gave up 1 base and J gave up 3 bases; unmatched junction bases: 3. This CDR3 is CASSLWGQVYEQYF. In DNA, the CDR3 is TGTGCCAGCAGCTTGTGGGGACAGGTCTACGAGCAGTACTTC.

The chain recombines TRBV7-7 with TRBJ2-5, with D possibly being TRBD1 (5 bases). The CDR3 extends over 13 amino acids. Germline V lookup: CDR1 SSHAT, CDR2 FNYEAQ (reference sequence). Between the trimmed V and J ends, which lost 2 bases and 3 bases, there was a span of 7 bases. CDR3 nucleotides: TGTGCCAGCAGCTTACAGGGTGAAGAGACCCAGTACTTC. It yields the protein CASSLQGEETQYF.

The chain employs TRBV7-2 and TRBJ2-2, with D hard to call. CDR3 size: 15 residues. Germline V gene data show CDR1 as SGHTA and CDR2 as FQGNSA. The V gene lost 1 base and the J gene lost 1 base, with 7 bases spanning the gap. The CDR3 sequence is CASSLEPGNTGELFF. For the CDR3, the DNA is TGTGCCAGCAGCTTAGAGCCAGGGAACACCGGGGAGCTGTTTTTT.

The chain is built from TRBV7-9 and TRBJ1-6, with TRBD1 matching 7 bases. The V gene's germline CDR1 is SEHNR and CDR2 FQNEAQ (reference sequence). CDR3 length equals 14 residues. The J segment lost 2 bases and the V segment lost 5 bases, leaving 0 bases of the junction unmatched. The CDR3 region has the DNA TGTGCCAGCAGCCAGGGGGCCTATAATTCACCCCTCCACTTT. Its translation is CASSQGAYNSPLHF. The full variable domain, completed using reference TRBV7-9 and TRBJ1-6, is DTGVSQNPRHKITKRGQNVTFRCDPISEHNRLYWYRQTLGQGPEFLTYFQNEAQLEKSRLLSDRFSAERPKGSFSTLEIQRTEQGDSAMYLCASSQGAYNSPLHFGNGTRLTVT.